This T cell receptor beta chain was sequenced during a study of shared clonotypes between healthy human individuals. Donors, without exception, were Caucasian adults residing in Nashville, Tennessee. Repertoires were generated with immunoSEQ multiplex PCR, while TCRdb's copy carries only in-frame clones and drops some. The data show about half a million clones, 70% to 85% seen once. The sample taken for sequencing was PBMCs. This sequence originates from a middle-aged woman in good health. Some clones in this sample may be carry-over from other donors' samples.

The CDR3 DNA reads TGCGCCAGCTTGCACCTGGACAGGTACAATGAGCAGTTCTTC. Translation gives CASLHLDRYNEQFF. The V call is TRBV10-1, the J call TRBJ2-1, with TRBD1 matching 7 bases. Germline CDR1 and CDR2: WNHNN and SYGVQD (reference sequence). The ends lost 8 bases at V and 4 bases at J; junction bases unmatched: 8. The CDR3 sequence is 14 residues long.